This TCR beta chain was sequenced during a study of CD8+CD57+ T cells in acquired aplastic anemia. The study's findings and limits: Between patients and controls, CD8+ Simpson's diversity did not vary significantly. There were some 30 CD8+ CDR3 sequences that occurred in both patients and controls.

TCR beta VDJ combinations and CDR3 sequences were profiled from genomic DNA. MiXCR, applied by TCRdb to the reads, yields one record per CDR3 protein. The sample includes 150,000 to 200,000 distinct CDR3 sequences, 40% to 50% of them seen just once. The sample holds a few counts of this clonotype. Its antigen is not known. An expansion of CD8+CD57+ cells by flow cytometry had been shown in patients chosen for sequencing. Germline CDR1 reads SNHLY; CDR2 reads FYNNEI. The CDR3 is 11 amino acids. V lost 6 bases and J lost 2, with 5 bases in between. The chain combines TRBV2 with TRBJ2-7; no reliable D call. The TCR originated in a human donor with aplastic anemia. Sequencing was done on a sample of sorted CD4+, CD8+, or CD8+CD57+ T cells (not recorded which) from PBMCs. The CDR3 region is CASRNAYEQYF. CDR3 bases: TGTGCCAGCAGGAACGCCTACGAGCAGTACTTC.